The 20 T cell receptor beta chains reported below all come from one sample, sequenced in a study of cytomegalovirus exposure and HLA in healthy donors. The PCR employed 60 Vbeta primers together with 13 Jbeta primers. Using immunoSEQ multiplex PCR, the repertoire was profiled, and TCRdb retains in-frame clones only, with some absent. The sample lists 100,000 or so clones, more than 75% occurring once. The specimen sequenced was PBMCs. These receptors came from a man in his thirties or forties in good health and CMV-seropositive.

J is TRBJ1-1 and V is TRBV19; unclear D gene. V lost 7 bases and J 7 bases, leaving 10 bases between the germline ends. This CDR3 region has 11 residues. The germline gives CDR1 LNHDA, CDR2 SQIVND (reference sequence). CDR3: CASIGGVEAFF. The CDR3 bases are TGTGCCAGTATAGGCGGTGTTGAAGCTTTCTTT. The full variable domain, its missing parts supplied by reference TRBV19 and TRBJ1-1, is DGGITQSPKYLFRKEGQNVTLSCEQNLNHDAMYWYRQDPGQGLRLIYYSQIVNDFQKGDIAEGYSVSREKKESFPLTVTSAQKNPTAFYLCASIGGVEAFFGQGTRLTVV.

The V and J genes are TRBV28 and TRBJ2-1; 11 bases are a match to TRBD2. The CDR3 contains 13 residues. Trimming removed 11 bases from V and 8 bases from J; junction bases left unmatched: 8. The V gene's germline CDR1 is MDHEN and CDR2 SYDVKM. CDR3 in amino acids: CAAVAGGTDEQFF. In DNA, the CDR3 is TGTGCCGCGGTAGCGGGAGGGACGGATGAGCAGTTCTTC. Based on the CDR3 plus reference TRBV28 and TRBJ2-1, the full variable domain is DVKVTQSSRYLVKRTGEKVFLECVQDMDHENMFWYRQDPGLGLRLIYFSYDVKMKEKGDIPEGYSVSREKKERFSLILESASTNQTSMYLCAAVAGGTDEQFFGPGTRLTVL.

The chain employs TRBV9 and TRBJ2-7, with D possibly matching TRBD1 (5 bases). Germline CDR1 reads SGDLS; CDR2 reads YYNGEE. The CDR3 consists of 15 residues. The ends were cut back, 8 bases at V and 5 bases at J, with 23 bases in the middle. The CDR3 protein is CARRPPRGPWHEQYF. DNA for the CDR3: TGTGCCAGACGCCCTCCAAGGGGTCCCTGGCACGAGCAGTACTTC.

V and J are TRBV6-6 and TRBJ2-1, with D perhaps TRBD1 (6 bases). The V end lost 2 bases, the J end lost 8 bases, and 16 bases lay between the germline ends. The CDR3 sequence is 15 residues long. From germline, CDR1 is MNHNY and CDR2 SVGAGI (reference sequence). The CDR3, as DNA: TGTGCCAGCAGTTACCATGGACAGTCTACCTATGAGCAGTTCTTC. Residues: CASSYHGQSTYEQFF.

This chain joins TRBV30 and TRBJ2-5; 7 nucleotides agree with TRBD2. Germline CDR1 GTSNPN, CDR2 SVGIG (reference sequence). This CDR3 region has 12 residues. The CDR3 protein is CAEPSGRETQYF. As DNA, the CDR3 is TGTGCAGAACCTAGCGGTCGGGAGACCCAGTACTTC.

The chain uses TRBV9 and TRBJ2-1, with 7 bases that match TRBD2. Trimming took 0 bases from V and 4 from J; bases not matched to a gene: 10. The CDR3 has 17 residues. Germline values: CDR1 SGDLS, CDR2 YYNGEE. For the CDR3, the DNA is TGTGCCAGCAGCGTAGAGCCTAGCGGCGATTCTTACAATGAGCAGTTCTTC. It is translated as CASSVEPSGDSYNEQFF.

The V call is TRBV7-9, the J call TRBJ1-1, with D maybe TRBD1 (6 bases). CDR1 and CDR2 from the germline V gene are SEHNR and FQNEAQ (reference sequence). The CDR3 is 17 residues long. Trimming took 5 bases from V and 0 from J, leaving 19 bases between them. The CDR3 DNA follows: TGTGCCAGCAGCCTCACCGACGGACAGTTCATGAACACTGAAGCTTTCTTT. Protein product: CASSLTDGQFMNTEAFF.

The genes are TRBV5-4 and TRBJ2-5; 7 nucleotides align to TRBD2. Germline V gives CDR1 SGHNT, CDR2 YYREEE (reference sequence). V shed 4 bases and J 1 base; nucleotides not matched to a gene: 7. The CDR3 totals 15 residues. The CDR3 nucleotides are TGTGCCAGCAGCCGTGAGGGACTACTCCAAGAGACCCAGTACTTC. This codes for CASSREGLLQETQYF. Complete variable domain (other parts from reference TRBV5-4 and TRBJ2-5): ETGVTQSPTHLIKTRGQQVTLRCSSQSGHNTVSWYQQALGQGPQFIFQYYREEENGRGNFPPRFSGLQFPNYSSELNVNALELDDSALYLCASSREGLLQETQYFGPGTRLLVL.

This clone was seen only once. This chain uses TRBV4-2 with TRBJ1-1, with D perhaps matching TRBD1 (5 bases). This CDR3 contains 15 residues. The V and J ends lost 0 bases and 0 bases respectively, with 8 bases between them. Per germline, CDR1 LGHNA and CDR2 YNFKEQ. The CDR3 spells CASSQETDLNTEAFF. CDR3 coding DNA: TGTGCCAGCAGCCAAGAGACAGACTTGAACACTGAAGCTTTCTTT.

This clone has a single count. The rearrangement uses TRBV5-6 and TRBJ1-1; 8 nucleotides align to TRBD1. The V and J ends lost 2 bases and 2 bases, in that order; junction bases with no gene match: 2. The germline V gene encodes CDR1 SGHDT and CDR2 YYEEEE. The CDR3 length is 14 residues. CDR3 coding DNA: TGTGCCAGCAGCTTTTCAGGGGGCAACACTGAAGCTTTCTTT. The encoded protein is CASSFSGGNTEAFF.

In DNA form, the CDR3 reads TGTGCCAGCAGTGGGACAGGGGCAAGGCAGCCCCAGCATTTT. Translation: CASSGTGARQPQHF. This chain uses TRBV2 with TRBJ1-5, with 9 bases matching TRBD1. With V trimmed by 4 bases and J by 7 bases, 5 bases remained unmatched. The CDR3 contains 14 residues. Germline CDR1 reads SNHLY; CDR2 reads FYNNEI.

CDR3 region: CASSPNNRGETQYF. CDR3 in DNA: TGTGCCAGCTCACCAAACAACAGGGGGGAGACCCAGTACTTC. This chain connects TRBV18 to TRBJ2-5, with 8 nucleotides matching TRBD1. The J segment lost 5 bases and the V segment lost 2 bases, leaving 4 bases of the junction unmatched. Germline assignment: CDR1 KGHSH and CDR2 LQKENI. The CDR3 is made up of 14 amino acids. The whole variable domain, filled in from reference TRBV18 and TRBJ2-5, reads NAGVMQNPRHLVRRRGQEARLRCSPMKGHSHVYWYRQLPEEGLKFMVYLQKENIIDESGMPKERFSAEFPKEGPSILRIQQVVRGDSAAYFCASSPNNRGETQYFGPGTRLLVL.

The chain is built from TRBV12-5 and TRBJ2-1; TRBD2 agrees at 12 bases. Germline V gene lookup returns CDR1 LGHNT and CDR2 FRNRAP. Trimming at V came to 5 bases and at J to 1 base, leaving 6 bases not matched to a gene. The CDR3 consists of 17 residues. As DNA, the CDR3 is TGTGCTAGTGGTCGGGGGACTAGCGGGTTTTCCTACAATGAGCAGTTCTTC. Its translation: CASGRGTSGFSYNEQFF. The full variable domain, its missing parts supplied by reference TRBV12-5 and TRBJ2-1, is DARVTQTPRHKVTEMGQEVTMRCQPILGHNTVFWYRQTMMQGLELLAYFRNRAPLDDSGMPKDRFSAEMPDATLATLKIQPSEPRDSAVYFCASGRGTSGFSYNEQFFGPGTRLTVL.

The chain uses TRBV27 and TRBJ1-1, with 10 bases matching TRBD1. CDR1 and CDR2 from the germline V gene are MNHEY and SMNVEV (reference sequence). J gave up 7 bases and V 6 bases, and 8 bases lay outside the gene matches. CDR3 length: 14 amino acids. CDR3: CASRLDRGRVEAFF. The CDR3 DNA is TGTGCCAGCAGGCTAGACAGGGGGCGCGTTGAAGCTTTCTTT.

This chain joins TRBV19 and TRBJ2-7; D might be TRBD2 (6 bases). CDR1 and CDR2 (germline): LNHDA, SQIVND (reference sequence). Trimming removed 3 bases from V and 9 bases from J, with 18 bases in between. The CDR3 has 14 residues. The CDR3 spells CASSIADGGLGQYF. The DNA of the CDR3 is TGTGCCAGTAGTATCGCCGACGGGGGTCTAGGGCAGTACTTC.

V is TRBV19 and J is TRBJ2-5, with 12 bases matching TRBD2. CDR3 size: 17 residues. V shed 1 base and J 4 bases; nucleotides not matched to a gene: 7. Germline V gene lookup returns CDR1 LNHDA and CDR2 SQIVND (reference sequence). The CDR3 DNA reads TGTGCCAGTAGTATAGGGTCCCCGGGACTAGCGGGAGAGACCCAGTACTTC. The encoded protein is CASSIGSPGLAGETQYF.

The genes are TRBV18 and TRBJ1-2; 8 bases align to TRBD1. Losses at the gene ends were 2 bases for V and 6 bases for J; bases not matched to a gene: 5. Germline assignment: CDR1 KGHSH and CDR2 LQKENI. CDR3 length equals 14 residues. As DNA, the CDR3 is TGTGCCAGCTCACCAATGGACAGGGAGGATGGCTACACCTTC. It specifies CASSPMDREDGYTF.

With regard to this clone: The germline gene is not matched at one end of the junction; a read error may be the cause. V gene TRBV7-9 combines with J gene TRBJ1-1, with 11 bases aligning to TRBD1. CDR1 is SEHNR and CDR2 is FQNEAQ in the germline V gene (reference sequence). This CDR3 has 15 residues. The CDR3 protein is CSSSVTGTGGTEAFF. Written as DNA, the CDR3 is TGTTCCAGCAGCGTAACCGGGACAGGGGGCACTGAAGCTTTCTTT.

The J gene is TRBJ1-1, the V gene TRBV9; D is unresolved. This CDR3 has 13 residues. The germline gives CDR1 SGDLS, CDR2 YYNGEE. Trimming removed 1 base at V and 6 bases at J, with 10 bases between. This CDR3 is CASSVTSSAEAFF. The CDR3 nucleotides read TGTGCCAGCAGCGTAACGTCAAGCGCTGAAGCTTTCTTT.

The chain links TRBV2 to TRBJ1-2; TRBD1 agrees at 10 bases. Losses at the gene ends were 10 bases for V and 2 bases for J; bases not matched to a gene: 1. The CDR3 runs to 12 residues. The germline V gene encodes CDR1 SNHLY and CDR2 FYNNEI. The CDR3 here is CAKDRGNYGYTF. The CDR3 DNA reads TGTGCCAAGGACAGGGGGAACTATGGCTACACCTTC.